This entry describes one TCR beta chain. What antigen it recognizes has not been identified. Base-call qualities are not available, and no considerably larger clone is one nucleotide away. The record originates from a study of control samples from healthy donors and cancer patients (dated by TCRdb to 2019 to 2021). Between the V and J ends, shortened by 1 base and 11 bases respectively, the junction contains 12 bases. Taken from cysteine to phenylalanine, the CDR3 has 13 residues. The kept DNA is CDR3 alone, 39 bases in frame from the first base. From a lookup of the germline V gene, CDR1 and CDR2 are SGHTA and FQGNSA. Library prep was done by the immunoSEQ multiplex PCR assay. TCRdb's version of the immuneACCESS table is confined to in-frame rearrangements and falls short of the full clone set. An unresolved V gene accounts for under half of the shortfall where checked; the remainder is of unknown origin. Recorded for this sample are about 120,000 clones; about nine tenths of them occurred a single time. In total, the top ten clones hold 3.4% of the sample.

The receptor was isolated from a middle-aged man in good health. Recombination connected TRBV7-2 to TRBJ1-5, with no confident D gene call. Sequenced sample: blood. The CDR3 region reads CASSLVRSVAQHF. In nucleotides, the sequence is TGTGCCAGCAGCTTAGTTCGGTCAGTGGCCCAGCATTTT.